These T cell receptor beta chains were read from a single sample in a study of T cells in Graves' hyperthyroidism and ophthalmopathy. TCRdb reprocessed the multiplex PCR reads with MiXCR, giving one entry per CDR3 protein. The repertoire holds nearly 600,000 distinct CDR3 sequences, with 11% to 15% as singletons. Material: blood. The receptors originated from a woman between 18 and 30 years old with Graves' ophthalmopathy. The CDR3 runs from the conserved cysteine through the conserved F or W. The D gene is left open where the match is weak. Clone size is given for some rows only: seen once, a few or many times, or a class if the clone is expanded.

J,size,D,V,CDR3,DNA
TRBJ2-7,many,NA,TRBV18,CASSPGRIYEQYF,TGTGCCAGCTCACCGGGACGGATCTACGAGCAGTACTTC
TRBJ2-1,many,TRBD2,TRBV6-1,CASSVPGLADTYNEQFF,TGTGCCAGCAGTGTACCGGGACTAGCGGACACCTACAATGAGCAGTTCTTC
TRBJ2-6,many,TRBD1,TRBV7-8,CASSLGQGARGANVLTF,TGTGCCAGCAGCTTAGGTCAGGGGGCGCGTGGGGCCAACGTCCTGACTTTC
TRBJ2-7,many,TRBD1,TRBV15,CATSRVDRTYEQYF,TGTGCCACCAGCAGAGTGGACAGGACCTACGAGCAGTACTTC
TRBJ1-2,few,TRBD1,TRBV18,CASSPGQGLLWLHTF,TGTGCCAGCTCACCCGGACAGGGTTTACTATGGCTACACACCTTC
TRBJ1-1,few,NA,TRBV11-2,CASTNLQDEARQWTEAFF,TGTGCCAGCACCAACCTCCAAGATGAGGCCAGACAGTGGACTGAAGCTTTCTTT
TRBJ2-1,many,NA,TRBV30,CAWAQTGYNEQFF,TGTGCCTGGGCACAGACTGGGTACAATGAGCAGTTCTTC
TRBJ2-1,NA,NA,TRBV27,CASSYGRGFEQFF,TGTGCCAGCAGTTATGGTAGGGGATTTGAGCAGTTCTTC
TRBJ2-1,many,TRBD2,TRBV5-1,CASSLRTSGMVDEQFF,TGCGCCAGCAGCTTGAGGACTAGCGGGATGGTCGATGAGCAGTTCTTC
TRBJ2-6,NA,TRBD1,TRBV30,CAWSKGAGANVLTF,TGTGCCTGGAGTAAGGGGGCCGGGGCCAACGTCCTGACTTTC
TRBJ1-6,NA,TRBD1,TRBV2,CASRTWDRANSPPHF,TGTGCCAGCAGGACTTGGGACAGGGCTAATTCACCCCCCCACTTT
TRBJ1-5,many,TRBD1,TRBV7-8,CASSLGTGGPSNQPQHF,TGTGCCAGCAGTTTAGGGACAGGGGGCCCTAGCAATCAGCCCCAGCATTTT
TRBJ1-1,many,NA,TRBV30,CAWGRSMNTEAFF,TGTGCCTGGGGACGGTCCATGAACACTGAAGCTTTCTTT
TRBJ2-1,NA,TRBD2,TRBV12-3/TRBV12-4,CASSPSPGLAVNNEQFF,TGTGCCAGCAGTCCCTCACCGGGACTAGCGGTAAACAATGAGCAGTTCTTC
TRBJ2-7,NA,TRBD2,TRBV14,CASSLRPRWLAGRNEQYF,TGTGCCAGCAGCCTTAGGCCCCGGTGGCTAGCGGGACGCAACGAGCAGTACTTC
TRBJ2-7,many,TRBD2,TRBV27,CASSLWTSGSGEQYF,TGTGCCAGCAGTCTATGGACTAGCGGGAGCGGTGAGCAGTACTTC
TRBJ2-7,NA,TRBD1,TRBV14,CASSLGTGVGYEQYF,TGTGCCAGCAGCCTCGGGACAGGGGTTGGGTACGAGCAGTACTTC
TRBJ2-7,many,NA,TRBV27,CASSSPLGSYEQYF,TGTGCCAGCAGTTCGCCCCTGGGTTCCTACGAGCAGTACTTC
TRBJ2-7,many,NA,TRBV7-8,CASSLEGGSYEQYF,TGTGCCAGCAGCTTAGAGGGAGGCTCCTACGAGCAGTACTTC
TRBJ2-3,few,TRBD2,TRBV6-4,CASSPREWGTDTQYF,TGTGCCAGCAGCCCGCGGGAGTGGGGCACAGATACGCAGTATTTT
TRBJ2-7,few,NA,TRBV19,CASSGISYEQYF,TGTGCCAGTAGCGGGATCTCCTACGAGCAGTACTTC
TRBJ1-5,many,NA,TRBV9,CASSVDGGLNQPQHF,TGTGCCAGCAGCGTAGATGGCGGTCTCAATCAGCCCCAGCATTTT
TRBJ2-7,NA,TRBD2,TRBV11-2,CASRPSGSSEQYF,TGTGCCAGCAGGCCTAGCGGGAGCAGTGAGCAGTACTTC
TRBJ2-6,NA,TRBD1,TRBV4-1,CASSREPGQVAGANVLTF,TGCGCCAGCAGCCGAGAGCCGGGACAGGTGGCTGGGGCCAACGTCCTGACTTTC
TRBJ2-5,many,NA,TRBV10-2,CASRGRGGQETQYF,TGCGCCAGCAGGGGCAGAGGGGGTCAAGAGACCCAGTACTTC
TRBJ1-1,NA,NA,TRBV7-8,CASSFRQTEAFF,TGTGCCAGCAGCTTCAGGCAGACTGAAGCTTTCTTT
TRBJ2-5,NA,TRBD1,TRBV7-2,CASSQAGTGAYQETQYF,TGTGCCAGCAGCCAAGCAGGGACAGGGGCGTACCAAGAGACCCAGTACTTC
TRBJ2-3,many,TRBD2,TRBV12-3/TRBV12-4,CASSLAVKRSDTQYF,TGTGCCAGCAGTCTAGCGGTTAAACGGTCAGATACGCAGTATTTT
TRBJ2-7,many,NA,TRBV28,CASSWEEPYEQYF,TGTGCCAGCAGTTGGGAGGAACCCTACGAGCAGTACTTC
TRBJ2-2,NA,TRBD1,TRBV27,CASSSGGAFNTGELLF,TGTGCCAGCAGCTCAGGGGGCGCTTTTAATACCGGGGAGCTGCTTTTT
TRBJ1-5,many,NA,TRBV3-1,CASSQGGLDQPQHF,TGTGCCAGCAGCCAAGGGGGGCTCGATCAGCCCCAGCATTTT
TRBJ1-2,many,TRBD1,TRBV5-1,CASNRDSDGYTF,TGCGCCAGCAACCGGGACAGCGATGGCTACACCTTC
TRBJ1-5,many,NA,TRBV28,CASRQRHFSQPQHF,TGTGCCAGCAGACAAAGACACTTTAGTCAGCCCCAGCATTTT
TRBJ1-5,many,NA,TRBV2,CASSQQGNNQPQHF,TGTGCCAGCAGTCAACAAGGCAACAATCAGCCCCAGCATTTT
TRBJ1-1,many,NA,TRBV18,CASYITTETEAFF,TGTGCCAGCTACATAACGACAGAGACTGAAGCTTTCTTT
TRBJ1-2,NA,NA,TRBV11-3,CASSLEAGPTYGYTF,TGTGCCAGCAGCTTAGAGGCAGGCCCTACCTATGGCTACACCTTC
TRBJ2-3,many,NA,TRBV3-1,CASGRMADTQYF,TGTGCCAGCGGCAGAATGGCAGATACGCAGTATTTT
TRBJ1-2,many,NA,TRBV2,CASRQEQGANYGYTF,TGTGCCAGCCGACAAGAACAGGGAGCTAACTATGGCTACACCTTC
TRBJ1-2,few,NA,TRBV6-1,CASNNKRGYTF,TGTGCCAGCAACAACAAGAGGGGCTACACCTTC
TRBJ2-6,many,TRBD1,TRBV28,CATASGTANSGANVLTF,TGTGCCACCGCCTCCGGGACAGCGAACTCTGGGGCCAACGTCCTGACTTTC
TRBJ2-5,many,TRBD2,TRBV7-2,CASSLPLRAGGLQETQYF,TGTGCCAGCAGCTTACCCTTGAGAGCGGGAGGCCTCCAAGAGACCCAGTACTTC
TRBJ2-5,many,TRBD1,TRBV2,CASSSGQGASSGETQYF,TGTGCCAGCAGTTCGGGACAGGGGGCGTCTTCCGGAGAGACCCAGTACTTC